The clone carrying this TCR beta chain was found many times. No antigen is known for it. Amplified regions were TCR beta CDR3 sequences from RNA transcripts. In the first-round RT-PCR of the TCR CDR3, the HTBI primer set was used. TCRdb used MiXCR to reprocess the multiplex PCR reads, holding one entry per CDR3 protein. The sample has approximately 300,000 distinct CDR3 sequences; approximately 15% are singletons. V gave up 4 bases and J gave up 8 bases, with 11 bases separating them. CDR1 is SNHLY, CDR2 FYNNEI, per germline. The CDR3 loop spans 13 amino acids. This sample stems from a study of T cells in Graves' hyperthyroidism and ophthalmopathy. About the study: Blood was drawn when the patient was first diagnosed and still untreated. The study, taken as a whole, reports: Ophthalmopathy got predicted by the model a median 6.5 months before its onset. Separating ophthalmopathy from stable hyperthyroidism was achieved by a 13 V-J model.

It was 8 to 10 ml of fresh peripheral blood that supplied the PBMCs. The origin of this receptor is a woman in her sixties or seventies with Graves' ophthalmopathy. The V gene is TRBV2, the J gene TRBJ1-4, with D perhaps matching TRBD1 (6 bases). Sequenced sample: blood. The CDR3 here is CASSGGGREKLFF. CDR3 DNA: TGTGCCAGCAGTGGCGGGGGGCGGGAAAAACTGTTTTTT. The full variable domain, with the rest looked up from reference TRBV2 and TRBJ1-4, is EPEVTQTPSHQVTQMGQEVILRCVPISNHLYFYWYRQILGQKVEFLVSFYNNEISEKSEIFDDQFSVERPDGSNFTLKIRSTKLEDSAMYFCASSGGGREKLFFGSGTQLSVL.